The 19 T cell receptor beta chains presented below share a single source sample, sequenced in a study of cytomegalovirus exposure and HLA in healthy donors. PCR employed 60 Vbeta and 13 Jbeta primers. Data came from immunoSEQ multiplex PCR; TCRdb stores just in-frame clones and leaves some out. The sample has approximately 89,000 clones; approximately 80% are singletons. Sequenced material: PBMCs. Receptor source: a man younger than 45 in good health and CMV-seronegative.

CDR3 nucleotide sequence: TGTGCCAGCAGTGAAGGTCAGTACTCCTACGAGCAGTACTTC. As protein: CASSEGQYSYEQYF. The genes are TRBV6-1 and TRBJ2-7; D is uncertain. V was pared by 1 base and J by 0 bases, with 7 bases between. CDR3 size: 14 residues. CDR1 and CDR2 (germline): MNHNS, SASEGT.

This clone counts as medium-sized. In the same sample, other DNA sequences code for this CDR3. The chain is built from TRBV5-4 and TRBJ2-5; 11 bases fit TRBD2. The length of the CDR3 is 16 residues. The J segment lost 0 bases and the V segment lost 4 bases, leaving 5 bases of the junction unmatched. In germline, CDR1 is SGHNT, CDR2 YYREEE (reference sequence). CDR3: CASSKLAGVDQETQYF. As DNA, the CDR3 is TGTGCCAGCAGCAAACTAGCGGGAGTTGACCAAGAGACCCAGTACTTC. Supplemented by reference TRBV5-4 and TRBJ2-5, the full variable domain reads ETGVTQSPTHLIKTRGQQVTLRCSSQSGHNTVSWYQQALGQGPQFIFQYYREEENGRGNFPPRFSGLQFPNYSSELNVNALELDDSALYLCASSKLAGVDQETQYFGPGTRLLVL.

The CDR3 reads CASSFSGGAQETQYF. CDR3 bases: TGTGCCAGCAGCTTTAGCGGGGGGGCCCAAGAGACCCAGTACTTC. This chain connects TRBV7-2 to TRBJ2-5, with TRBD2 identical over 11 bases. Germline-derived CDR1 and CDR2 are SGHTA and FQGNSA. The ends lost 3 bases at V and 1 base at J; junction bases unmatched: 1. CDR3 length equals 15 residues.

V and J are TRBV28 and TRBJ2-7; TRBD1 matches at 7 bases. CDR1 and CDR2 (germline): MDHEN, SYDVKM. CDR3 length equals 15 residues. Losses at the gene ends were 7 bases for V and 3 bases for J; bases not matched to a gene: 12. The CDR3 spells CASNSPWTGNYEQYF. CDR3 coding DNA: TGTGCCAGCAATTCACCGTGGACAGGTAACTACGAGCAGTACTTC.

V gene TRBV4-2 combines with J gene TRBJ2-1, with TRBD1 matching over 7 bases. The V segment lost 0 bases and the J segment 8 bases; nucleotides outside the gene matches: 4. Germline lookup yields CDR1 LGHNA and CDR2 YNFKEQ. CDR3 length: 14 amino acids. CDR3 in DNA: TGTGCCAGCAGCCAAGAGACAGGGCTCCATGAGCAGTTCTTC. Protein: CASSQETGLHEQFF.

This chain links TRBV7-9 with TRBJ2-6, with D hard to call. Between the trimmed V and J ends, which lost 1 base and 4 bases, there was a span of 8 bases. Germline loops: CDR1 SEHNR, CDR2 FQNEAQ (reference sequence). The CDR3 loop spans 15 amino acids. The CDR3 nucleotides are TGTGCCAGCAGCTTAGTACAGTCCGGGGCCAACGTCCTGACTTTC. Translation gives CASSLVQSGANVLTF.

This clone showed up just a few times. The chain is built from TRBV19 and TRBJ2-2; possibly TRBD1 for D (6 bases). The CDR3 loop spans 13 amino acids. From germline, CDR1 is LNHDA and CDR2 SQIVND (reference sequence). V lost 4 bases to trimming and J lost 6 bases, with 9 bases between them. CDR3 nucleotide sequence: TGTGCCAGTAGTAGGACAGATCCCGGGGAGCTGTTTTTT. Its protein product is CASSRTDPGELFF.

The table lists this clone with a count of one. This chain uses TRBV18 with TRBJ1-1, with TRBD1 matching 7 bases. Germline CDR1 and CDR2: KGHSH and LQKENI. Trimming cost V 6 bases and J 0 bases; bases outside gene matches: 4. The CDR3 sequence is 14 residues long. The CDR3 DNA sequence: TGTGCCAGCTCGCGGGACAGTCTGAACACTGAAGCTTTCTTT. Amino acids: CASSRDSLNTEAFF.

This chain uses TRBV7-7 with TRBJ2-7; TRBD2 agrees at 7 bases. There are 13 residues in the CDR3. Losses at the gene ends were 5 bases for V and 3 bases for J; bases not matched to a gene: 4. Germline CDR1 reads SSHAT; CDR2 reads FNYEAQ (reference sequence). The DNA for the CDR3 is TGTGCCAGCAGCCGCGGGGGATACTACGAGCAGTACTTC. It is translated as CASSRGGYYEQYF.

On this clone itself: One end of the junction does not line up with germline, which may come from a read error. The rearrangement uses TRBV7-9 and TRBJ1-1, with 7 nucleotides matching TRBD1. The CDR3 extends over 17 amino acids. CDR1 and CDR2 (germline): SEHNR, FQNEAQ (reference sequence). The CDR3: CSSSGRDSFSVNTEAFF. CDR3 nucleotide sequence: TGTTCCAGCAGCGGCCGGGACAGTTTTTCGGTAAACACTGAAGCTTTCTTT.

Sample share makes this clone medium-sized. This chain joins TRBV4-3 and TRBJ1-6, with a possible D match to TRBD1 (6 bases). The V and J ends lost 1 base and 4 bases respectively, with 8 bases between them. This CDR3 comprises 15 residues. Germline loops: CDR1 LGHNA, CDR2 YSLEER. CDR3 region: CASSQGQGYNSPLHF. CDR3 sequence (DNA): TGCGCCAGCAGCCAAGGCCAGGGGTATAATTCACCCCTCCACTTT.

The chain links TRBV28 to TRBJ2-5; D call uncertain. Germline V lookup: CDR1 MDHEN, CDR2 SYDVKM. This CDR3 is built from 16 residues. Trimming shortened V by 3 bases and J by 5 bases, and 19 bases separated the two germline ends. This CDR3 reads CASSFLIGAAYETQYF. CDR3 bases: TGTGCCAGCAGTTTTTTAATCGGAGCCGCGTATGAGACCCAGTACTTC.

This rearrangement joins TRBV4-1 to TRBJ1-1; the match to TRBD1 covers 8 bases. This CDR3 is built from 15 residues. Germline V lookup: CDR1 MGHRA, CDR2 YSYEKL. With V trimmed by 2 bases and J by 6 bases, 8 bases remained unmatched. The CDR3 DNA sequence: TGCGCCAGCAGCCAACAGGACAGGGAAGCCCCTGAAGCTTTCTTT. Amino acid sequence: CASSQQDREAPEAFF.

On this clone: The sample carries other DNA sequences with the same CDR3. The J gene is TRBJ1-2, the V gene TRBV7-9; 7 nucleotides align to TRBD1. V lost 0 bases and J lost 0; bases outside the gene matches: 4. CDR1 is SEHNR, CDR2 FQNEAQ, per germline (reference sequence). CDR3 length equals 16 residues. DNA of the CDR3: TGTGCCAGCAGCTTAGCAAGGGACAGCCCTAACTATGGCTACACCTTC. It encodes CASSLARDSPNYGYTF.

The rearrangement uses TRBV2 and TRBJ2-7; no reliable D call. V lost 5 bases and J 2 bases, leaving 7 bases between the germline ends. This CDR3 is built from 12 residues. The V gene's germline CDR1 is SNHLY and CDR2 FYNNEI. The CDR3 DNA sequence: TGTGCCAGCAGTTGGGCAGCCTACGAGCAGTACTTC. Protein: CASSWAAYEQYF.

V usage is TRBV10-3 and J usage is TRBJ2-7; 8 bases map to TRBD1. V dropped 3 bases and J dropped 4; count of bases not matched to a gene: 8. The CDR3 totals 15 residues. Germline CDR1 ENHRY, CDR2 SYGVKD. The CDR3 sequence: CAISERGTGPYEQYF. Written as DNA, the CDR3 is TGTGCCATCAGTGAAAGGGGGACAGGACCATACGAGCAGTACTTC.

The chain recombines TRBV19 with TRBJ2-7, with a tentative D call TRBD1 (6 bases). The germline CDR1 and CDR2 sequences are LNHDA and SQIVND (reference sequence). V lost 5 bases to trimming and J lost 1 base, with 12 bases between them. The CDR3 contains 14 residues. CDR3 sequence (DNA): TGTGCCAGTAGTCCAGGGGTGGGATCCTACGAGCAGTACTTC. Amino acid sequence: CASSPGVGSYEQYF.

This clone was seen only a few times. The J gene is TRBJ1-2, the V gene TRBV28; 7 bases are shared with TRBD1. V gave up 6 bases and J gave up 7 bases; unmatched junction bases: 11. CDR1 is MDHEN, CDR2 SYDVKM, per germline. CDR3 length: 14 residues. DNA for the CDR3: TGTGCCAGCAGCCGAACAGGGGTCGTACGTGGCTACACCTTC. As protein: CASSRTGVVRGYTF.

This clone was seen a single time. The chain links TRBV5-4 to TRBJ2-7; 9 bases map to TRBD1. The J segment lost 4 bases and the V segment lost 2 bases, leaving 7 bases of the junction unmatched. The CDR3 runs 15 residues. CDR1 and CDR2 (germline): SGHNT, YYREEE (reference sequence). The CDR3 nucleotides are TGTGCCAGCAGCTTCCGGGACAGGGAGAAGTACGAGCAGTACTTC. Encoded protein: CASSFRDREKYEQYF.